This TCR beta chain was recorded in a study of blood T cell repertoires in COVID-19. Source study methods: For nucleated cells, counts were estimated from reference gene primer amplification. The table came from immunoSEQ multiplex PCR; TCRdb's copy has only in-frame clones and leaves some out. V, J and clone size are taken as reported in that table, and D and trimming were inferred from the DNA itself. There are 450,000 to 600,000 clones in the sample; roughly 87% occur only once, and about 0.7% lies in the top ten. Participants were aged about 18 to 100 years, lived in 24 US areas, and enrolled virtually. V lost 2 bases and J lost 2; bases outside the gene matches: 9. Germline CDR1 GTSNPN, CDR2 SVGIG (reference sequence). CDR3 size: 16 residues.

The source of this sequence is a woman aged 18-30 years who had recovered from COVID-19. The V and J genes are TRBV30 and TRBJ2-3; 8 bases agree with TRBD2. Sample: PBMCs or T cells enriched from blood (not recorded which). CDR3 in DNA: TGTGCCTGGAGTATCGGGGGGGGGTTCTACACAGATACGCAGTATTTT. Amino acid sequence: CAWSIGGGFYTDTQYF.